This paragraph covers one TCR beta chain sequence. The data were obtained in a study of CD8 T cells in Susac syndrome. There are 15 residues in the CDR3. The germline gives CDR1 LNHNV, CDR2 YYDKDF (reference sequence). V was clipped by 1 base and J by 1 base, with 9 bases between them. Reverse transcription of about 0.5 to 1 ug RNA was carried out with random hexamers. The CDR3 of TCR beta was amplified by immunoSEQ multiplex PCR across 54 Vbeta and 13 Jbeta. TCRdb re-called the immunoSEQ multiplex PCR reads through MiXCR, storing one row per CDR3 protein. The table has about 160,000 distinct CDR3 sequences, roughly 93% seen once.

The clonotype was recovered from a human donor in good health. The chain is built from TRBV15 and TRBJ2-3, with D maybe TRBD2 (5 bases). Sequencing input: CD4+ T cells from PBMCs. The CDR3 spells CATSRAPGGTDTQYF. The DNA for the CDR3 is TGTGCCACCAGCAGAGCCCCCGGGGGCACAGATACGCAGTATTTT.